This T cell receptor (beta chain) was captured in a study of blood T cell repertoires in COVID-19. Across the study: Samples of COVID-19 (acute and convalescent) were obtained from the United States, Italy and Spain. Nucleic acid was either cDNA or gDNA, and it came from T cells, B-cell-depleted T cells, or PBMCs.

Authors' analysis steps: Amplification of reference gene primers was used by the study to estimate nucleated cell counts. Measured with immunoSEQ multiplex PCR; TCRdb has only the in-frame clones, and not every one. V and J calls and clone size are given by that table; D and trimming were obtained from the DNA. The data show about 120,000 clones, approximately 71% seen once. Germline V gene data show CDR1 as SGHRS and CDR2 as YFSETQ. V shed 0 bases and J 5 bases; nucleotides not matched to a gene: 8. The CDR3 length is 17 residues. Sequencing used peripheral blood. The sequence was obtained from a human donor in a cohort sampled during active COVID-19. The chain carries TRBV5-1 and TRBJ2-7; 13 nucleotides line up with TRBD2. The CDR3, as DNA: TGCGCCAGCAGCTTGGGACGGACTAGCGGGAGCTCGAACGAGCAGTACTTC. It translates to CASSLGRTSGSSNEQYF. Full variable domain (outside the CDR3, taken from reference TRBV5-1 and TRBJ2-7): KAGVTQTPRYLIKTRGQQVTLSCSPISGHRSVSWYQQTPGQGLQFLFEYFSETQRNKGNFPGRFSGRQFSNSRSEMNVSTLELGDSALYLCASSLGRTSGSSNEQYFGPGTRLTVT.